This T cell receptor beta chain was profiled in a study of CD8 T cells in Susac syndrome. Study-level information: There were 5 or 6 sequenced Susac syndrome patients with active disease and roughly 8 in remission. Study results and limitations: The greatest CD8+ clonal expansion in Susac occurred in TEMRA cells and in active patients.

Worth noting for this clonotype: Its antigen remains unknown.

A quantity of about 0.45 to 1 ug RNA underwent reverse transcription using random hexamers. TCRdb ran MiXCR on the immunoSEQ multiplex PCR reads and lists one entry per CDR3 protein. The sample lists about 53,000 distinct CDR3 sequences; over 90% were seen once. CDR3 size: 14 residues. In germline, CDR1 is MDHEN, CDR2 SYDVKM. Unmatched junction bases numbered 8, after V lost 4 bases and J lost 6 bases. Purification of the CD8+ and CD4+ T cells relied on negative isolation, and TEMRA cells underwent FACS enrichment. V is TRBV28 and J is TRBJ1-2; 7 bases fit TRBD1. The specimen was CD8+ T cells from PBMCs. The TCR originated in a human donor with Susac syndrome. In DNA form, the CDR3 reads TGTGCCAGCAGTTGGGGGACAGAGGATCATGGCTACACCTTC. It specifies CASSWGTEDHGYTF.